The rows below give T cell receptor beta chains drawn from one sample of a study of T cells after yellow fever vaccination. TCRdb re-analysed the 5' RACE reads in MiXCR, keeping a single row per CDR3 protein. The sample lists more than 450,000 distinct CDR3 sequences, 20% to 25% occurring once. Material: PBMCs, obtained about 20 days after the first yellow fever vaccination. These receptor sequences come from a man aged 18-30 years who received the YFV17D yellow fever vaccine. Both conserved end residues are part of each CDR3. A D gene is named only where the DNA matches it firmly. For some rows the clone size is stated as once, few or many, or as a class when expanded; others skip it.

v_gene	d_gene	j_gene	abundance	CDR3nt	CDR3aa
TRBV5-1	.	TRBJ1-6	.	TGCGCCAGCAGCTTGAATCCAGGGGTTTCCAATTCACCCCTCCACTTT	CASSLNPGVSNSPLHF
TRBV12-3/TRBV12-4	.	TRBJ1-2	few	TGTGCCAGCAGTTTAGCGCCGGATGGCTACACCTTC	CASSLAPDGYTF
TRBV7-2	TRBD2	TRBJ2-7	.	TGTGCCAGCAGCGAACTAGCGGGGGTCCGAGAGTACTTC	CASSELAGVREYF
TRBV5-1	.	TRBJ1-3	few	TGCGCCAGCAGCTTGGATATCGACAGCGGAAACACCATATATTTT	CASSLDIDSGNTIYF
TRBV4-1	.	TRBJ1-4	.	TGCGCCAGCAGCCAACAGGTGGGGAATGAAAAACTGTTTTTT	CASSQQVGNEKLFF
TRBV7-2	.	TRBJ2-2	many	TGTGCCAGCAGCTCGGACTGGAACACCGGGGAGCTGTTTTTT	CASSSDWNTGELFF
TRBV6-2/TRBV6-3	.	TRBJ2-1	few	TGTGCCAGCAGTTACGGGGTCGGTGGCCTTGAGCAGTTCTTC	CASSYGVGGLEQFF
TRBV20-1	.	TRBJ1-2	many	TGCAGTGCTAGGACCGACAACTATGGCTACACCTTC	CSARTDNYGYTF
TRBV7-3	.	TRBJ2-3	few	TGTGCCAGCAGCTTATTCCTGGGGGCGAGGACAGATACGCAGTATTTT	CASSLFLGARTDTQYF
TRBV6-5	.	TRBJ2-2	.	TGTGCCAGCAGTTACGGCCACGCGGGGACCGGGGAGCTGTTTTTT	CASSYGHAGTGELFF
TRBV4-1	.	TRBJ2-1	.	TGTGCCATGGGCTCCGTGTTAGAGGGAGGAAGCTCTTACAATGAGCAGTTCTTC	CAMGSVLEGGSSYNEQFF
TRBV12-3/TRBV12-4	.	TRBJ2-5	few	TGTGCCAGCACCCTGGGGGTACAAGAGACCCAGTACTTC	CASTLGVQETQYF
TRBV4-3	.	TRBJ1-1	.	TGCGCCAGCACCTATGGGGGTCGGAACACTGAAGCTTTCTTT	CASTYGGRNTEAFF
TRBV12-3/TRBV12-4	.	TRBJ2-7	.	TGTGCCAGCAGTTTAAACCCGTCGTCCGAGCAGTACTTC	CASSLNPSSEQYF
TRBV7-4	TRBD2	TRBJ2-1	.	TGTGCCAGCAGCGATACGGGAGGAAGCTCCTACAATGAGCAGTTCTTC	CASSDTGGSSYNEQFF
TRBV6-5	.	TRBJ1-2	few	TGTGCCAGCAGTTACGGGACCGGGACGGGAGGCTACACCTTC	CASSYGTGTGGYTF
TRBV28	TRBD1	TRBJ2-1	.	TGTGCCAGCAGTTTACCTACCTCAGGGGGTTCAGATGAGCAGTTCTTC	CASSLPTSGGSDEQFF
TRBV10-3	.	TRBJ2-3	many	TGTGCCATCAGTCGGGACGGGCTAAGCACAGATACGCAGTATTTT	CAISRDGLSTDTQYF
TRBV4-1	TRBD1	TRBJ2-5	few	TGCGCCAGCAGCCAAACTATGTCTTTGGGGACAGTGGCCAGGACCCAGTACTTC	CASSQTMSLGTVARTQYF
TRBV12-3/TRBV12-4	TRBD1	TRBJ1-2	few	TGTGCCAGCAGGGCAGGGGGACCGGATGGCTACACCTTC	CASRAGGPDGYTF
TRBV6-4	.	TRBJ2-3	once	TGTGCCAGCAGTGACAGGGCGAGCACAGATACGCAGTATTTT	CASSDRASTDTQYF
TRBV6-5	.	TRBJ1-6	few	TGTGCCAGCAGTTACGCCGGGAGAGCTTCACCCCTCCACTTT	CASSYAGRASPLHF
TRBV10-3	.	TRBJ2-1	.	TGTGCCATCAGTGGCAGGGGCTTGGGCAATGAGCAGTTCTTC	CAISGRGLGNEQFF
TRBV5-1	.	TRBJ1-1	few	TGCGCCAGCAGCTTGGCATCGACCGACACTGAAGCTTTCTTT	CASSLASTDTEAFF
TRBV20-1	.	TRBJ2-3	few	TGCAGTGCTGTTCTGTGGACGAGCACAGATACGCAGTATTTT	CSAVLWTSTDTQYF
TRBV4-1	.	TRBJ2-1	.	TGCGCCAGCAGCCAAGTCGGTGCGGGGAACAATGAGCAGTTCTTC	CASSQVGAGNNEQFF
TRBV7-9	.	TRBJ2-3	.	TGTGCCAGCAAACGGAAGGGGGAAAGCACAGATACGCAGTATTTT	CASKRKGESTDTQYF
TRBV5-1	.	TRBJ2-3	many	TGCGCCAGCAGCTCACTCACAGATACGCAGTATTTT	CASSSLTDTQYF
TRBV28	.	TRBJ2-3	few	TGTGCCAGCAGGCTAAGGGGAGATACGCAGTATTTT	CASRLRGDTQYF
TRBV13	.	TRBJ1-2	few	TGTGCCAGCAGCTTAGGTCAAGGTGATCAGGGCTATGGCTACACCTTC	CASSLGQGDQGYGYTF
TRBV4-2	.	TRBJ1-4	.	TGTGCCAGCAGCCAAGCGGGAGGACATAATGAAAAACTGTTTTTT	CASSQAGGHNEKLFF
TRBV4-1	TRBD2	TRBJ2-3	few	TGCGCCAGCAGCACCCACCACGGACTAGCGGGCACTCGCACAGATACGCAGTATTTT	CASSTHHGLAGTRTDTQYF
TRBV28	.	TRBJ2-1	.	TGTGCCAGCAGGATAGACAATTACAATGAGCAGTTCTTC	CASRIDNYNEQFF
TRBV24-1	.	TRBJ2-7	.	TGTGCCACCAGTGCCGCGGACAGACCCTACGAGCAGTACTTC	CATSAADRPYEQYF
TRBV5-8	.	TRBJ2-6	few	TGTGCCAGCAGCAGAGCACTACAGACCTCTGGGGCCAACGTCCTGACTTTC	CASSRALQTSGANVLTF
TRBV4-1	.	TRBJ1-2	.	TGCGCCAGCAGCCAAGATCGCGGCAGACGTAACTATGGCTACACCTTC	CASSQDRGRRNYGYTF
TRBV3-1	TRBD1	TRBJ2-3	few	TGTGCCAGCAGCTTTTGGACAGGGAGCACAGATACGCAGTATTTT	CASSFWTGSTDTQYF
TRBV7-2	.	TRBJ1-2	.	TGTGCCAGCAGCCGGGAGTTCTATGGCTACACCTTC	CASSREFYGYTF
TRBV4-3	.	TRBJ1-4	few	TGCGCCAGCAGCCAAGTTCAGGGCCGGACGGCTAATGAAAAACTGTTTTTT	CASSQVQGRTANEKLFF
TRBV7-9	.	TRBJ2-2	.	TGTGCCAGCAGCTCGGGACACTTGACCGGGGAGCTGTTTTTT	CASSSGHLTGELFF
TRBV20-1	.	TRBJ1-6	.	TGCAGTGCTAGGCCGGTAGGGGTAAATAATTCACCCCTCCACTTT	CSARPVGVNNSPLHF
TRBV7-2	.	TRBJ1-3	.	TGTGCCAGCAGGGTTCAGGGAGAAGGAAACACCATATATTTT	CASRVQGEGNTIYF
TRBV6-1	TRBD1	TRBJ1-2	.	TGTGCCAGCACCGAACGGGACAGGGGGGACGGCTACACCTTC	CASTERDRGDGYTF
TRBV6-4	.	TRBJ2-3	.	TGTGCCAGCGCCCCGGGTCAGTCTAGCACAGATACGCAGTATTTT	CASAPGQSSTDTQYF
TRBV18	TRBD1	TRBJ1-2	few	TGTGCCAGCTCACCGGGGACAGCGGAAAATGGCTACACCTTC	CASSPGTAENGYTF
TRBV28	TRBD1	TRBJ2-1	.	TGTGCCAGCAGTTGGGGGACAGGGTACTACAATGAGCAGTTCTTC	CASSWGTGYYNEQFF
TRBV11-2	TRBD1	TRBJ1-5	few	TGTGCCAGCAGCGTCGACAGGGTTGGTCAGCCCCAGCATTTT	CASSVDRVGQPQHF
TRBV24-1	TRBD2	TRBJ2-1	.	TGTGCCACCAGTGACGCAGCGGGGGGCAGCTACAATGAGCAGTTCTTC	CATSDAAGGSYNEQFF
TRBV11-1	TRBD2	TRBJ2-3	few	TGTGCCAGCAGCTTAGGAGTAGCGGGGGGGAGAGATACGCAGTATTTT	CASSLGVAGGRDTQYF
TRBV5-1	.	TRBJ2-1	many	TGCGCCAGCAGCTTTGGATTGGGGGAACGGATCAATGAGCAGTTCTTC	CASSFGLGERINEQFF
TRBV4-1	TRBD1	TRBJ2-7	.	TGCGCCAGCAGCGAGTCGGGACAGGCCTACGAGCAGTACTTC	CASSESGQAYEQYF
TRBV7-9	.	TRBJ2-5	.	TGTGCCAGCAGCTCGACTCCTGGGGAGACCCAGTACTTC	CASSSTPGETQYF
TRBV6-5	.	TRBJ2-3	few	TGTGCCAGCAGTTACGGCAGGGGTACAGATACGCAGTATTTT	CASSYGRGTDTQYF
TRBV5-1	.	TRBJ2-2	.	TGCGCCAGCAGCTTGGACCCCACGGCGGCGAACACCCCGAACACCGGGGAGCTGTTTTTT	CASSLDPTAANTPNTGELFF
TRBV18	.	TRBJ2-3	few	TGTGCCAGCTCACCGGCATCCAGAGCAGATACGCAGTATTTT	CASSPASRADTQYF
TRBV6-2/TRBV6-3	TRBD2	TRBJ2-5	few	TGTGCCAGCAGTTCGTGGGGACTAGCGGGGAGAGTTGTGTACTTC	CASSSWGLAGRVVYF
TRBV27	.	TRBJ2-7	.	TGTGCCAGCAGCCGTGCGTCGGGAGTGGTCAACGAGCAGTACTTC	CASSRASGVVNEQYF
TRBV27	.	TRBJ2-7	.	TGTGCCAGCAGCTCCCCGGCAACAGGGCTGGATGAGCAGTACTTC	CASSSPATGLDEQYF
TRBV7-6	TRBD1	TRBJ2-1	.	TGTGCCAGCAGCCCTTGGACAGGGGGTGATGAGCAGTTCTTC	CASSPWTGGDEQFF
TRBV2	.	TRBJ2-3	.	TGTGCCAGCAGGACAGGTATTTTAAACACAGATACGCAGTATTTT	CASRTGILNTDTQYF